This T cell receptor beta chain was sequenced in a study of identical twins. In TCRdb, the 5' RACE reads were re-called with MiXCR into one record per CDR3 protein. The sample has 500,000 to 650,000 distinct CDR3 sequences, 7% to 7.5% seen once. V was pared by 10 bases and J by 7 bases, with 7 bases of the junction left unmatched. CDR3 length: 14 residues. Germline CDR1 reads MNHEY; CDR2 reads SMNVEV (reference sequence). This same sample was also part of a study on yellow fever vaccine responses in identical twins.

The chain carries TRBV27 and TRBJ2-1; 13 nucleotides line up with TRBD2. The origin of this receptor is a woman between 18 and 29 years old in good health. The sequenced sample consisted of PBMCs. The CDR3 reads CAIGGLAGVNEQFF. The CDR3 bases are TGTGCCATCGGCGGACTAGCGGGGGTAAATGAGCAGTTCTTC.